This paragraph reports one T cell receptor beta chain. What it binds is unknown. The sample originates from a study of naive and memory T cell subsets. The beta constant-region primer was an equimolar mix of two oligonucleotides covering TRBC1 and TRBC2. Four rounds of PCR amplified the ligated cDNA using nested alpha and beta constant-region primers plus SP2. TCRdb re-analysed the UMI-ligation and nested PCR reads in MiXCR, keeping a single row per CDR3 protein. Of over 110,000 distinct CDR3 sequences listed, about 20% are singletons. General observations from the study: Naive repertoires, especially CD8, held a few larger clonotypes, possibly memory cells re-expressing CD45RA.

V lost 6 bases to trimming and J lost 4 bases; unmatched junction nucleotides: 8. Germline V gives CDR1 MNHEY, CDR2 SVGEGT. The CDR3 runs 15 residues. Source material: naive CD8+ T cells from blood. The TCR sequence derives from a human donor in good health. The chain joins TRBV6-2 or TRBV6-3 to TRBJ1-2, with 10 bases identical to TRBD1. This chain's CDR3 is CASSPGQGFGYGYTF. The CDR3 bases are TGTGCCAGCAGCCCGGGACAGGGGTTCGGCTATGGCTACACCTTC.